These 8 T cell receptor beta chains came from one sample sequenced in a study of cytomegalovirus exposure and HLA in healthy donors (dated by TCRdb to 2016 to 2017). Libraries were built with the immunoSEQ multiplex PCR assay. TCRdb took over this immuneACCESS table, retaining in-frame rearrangements with V and J assigned. Such tables are incomplete; in checked studies, under half of the missing clones stem from an unresolved V gene, and the remainder is unexplained. The sample contains roughly 130,000 clones, 88% of them found a single time. The top ten constitute 1.4% to 1.5% of the sample. Sequencing input: PBMCs. Receptors originate from a man younger than 45 in good health and CMV-seronegative.

V gene TRBV7-2 combines with J gene TRBJ1-5; no firm D call. CDR3 length: 15 amino acids. Germline CDR1 reads SGHTA; CDR2 reads FQGNSA. Trimming left V 1 base short and J 6 bases short, with 13 bases between. The CDR3 nucleotides are TGTGCCAGCAGCTTAGTGGCGGGGTCCAGTCAGCCCCAGCATTTT. It yields the protein CASSLVAGSSQPQHF.

This rearrangement joins TRBV18 to TRBJ1-5; 9 positions match TRBD1. Germline values: CDR1 KGHSH, CDR2 LQKENI. The J segment lost 0 bases and the V segment lost 3 bases, leaving 15 bases of the junction unmatched. The CDR3 sequence is 20 residues long. The CDR3 region is CASSPIPPGTGSYSNQPQHF. For the CDR3, the DNA is TGTGCCAGCTCACCTATTCCTCCGGGGACAGGGTCCTATAGCAATCAGCCCCAGCATTTT.

The V and J genes are TRBV11-3 and TRBJ2-7; no reliable D call. In germline, CDR1 is SGHNT, CDR2 YENEEA. V was pared by 5 bases and J by 3 bases, with 11 bases between. The length of the CDR3 is 13 residues. CDR3 protein: CASSLRQDYEQYF. The DNA of the CDR3 is TGTGCCAGCAGCCTCAGACAAGACTACGAGCAGTACTTC.

This rearrangement joins TRBV4-3 to TRBJ2-1; no reliable D call. This CDR3 comprises 12 residues. Trimming stripped 2 bases from V and 3 bases from J, with 2 bases between. The germline gives CDR1 LGHNA, CDR2 YSLEER. CDR3 sequence reads: CASSQRYNEQFF. The CDR3 nucleotides are TGCGCCAGCAGCCAACGCTACAATGAGCAGTTCTTC.

The rearrangement joins TRBV5-6 to TRBJ2-3; a possible D gene is TRBD2 (6 bases). Germline lookup yields CDR1 SGHDT and CDR2 YYEEEE. V was cut by 4 bases and J by 7 bases, with 22 bases left in between. This CDR3 contains 16 residues. CDR3 residues: CASSGRDAGIRNTQYF. CDR3 sequence (DNA): TGTGCCAGCAGCGGACGGGATGCGGGGATTCGGAATACGCAGTATTTT.

This chain links TRBV19 with TRBJ2-7; TRBD1 might be the D (5 bases). Germline V lookup: CDR1 LNHDA, CDR2 SQIVND (reference sequence). The CDR3 spans 14 residues. Trimming took off 7 bases at V and 2 bases at J, with 15 bases between the two ends. The CDR3 protein is CASIRTSWPYEQYF. DNA for the CDR3: TGTGCCAGTATCCGGACAAGCTGGCCCTACGAGCAGTACTTC.

A single count supports this clone. V gene TRBV10-3 combines with J gene TRBJ2-7, with TRBD1 as a possible D gene (7 bases). CDR1 ENHRY and CDR2 SYGVKD come from the germline V gene. This CDR3 is built from 14 residues. Trimming cost V 10 bases and J 2 bases, with 18 bases left between them. The CDR3 sequence is CATGARQGTYEQYF. CDR3 sequence (DNA): TGTGCCACGGGAGCACGACAGGGAACCTACGAGCAGTACTTC.

The rearrangement links TRBV5-1 to TRBJ2-1, with D possibly matching TRBD2 (5 bases). Germline CDR1 and CDR2: SGHRS and YFSETQ. The CDR3 spans 16 residues. The V and J ends lost 5 bases and 9 bases respectively, with 24 bases between them. As DNA, the CDR3 is TGCGCCAGCAGGGCGGACTCGGTTGCTAGTTCAGCTGAGCAGTTCTTC. This translates into CASRADSVASSAEQFF.